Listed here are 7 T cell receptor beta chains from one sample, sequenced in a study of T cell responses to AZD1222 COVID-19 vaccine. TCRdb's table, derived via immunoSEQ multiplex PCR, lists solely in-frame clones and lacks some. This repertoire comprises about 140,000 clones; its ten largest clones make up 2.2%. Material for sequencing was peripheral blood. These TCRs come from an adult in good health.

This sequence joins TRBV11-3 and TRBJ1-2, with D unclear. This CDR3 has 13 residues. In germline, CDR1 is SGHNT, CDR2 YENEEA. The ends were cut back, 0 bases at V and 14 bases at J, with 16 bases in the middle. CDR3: CASSLDRAALITF. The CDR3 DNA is TGTGCCAGCAGCTTAGATCGGGCGGCCCTTATAACCTTC. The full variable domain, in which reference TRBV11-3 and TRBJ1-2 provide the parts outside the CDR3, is EAGVVQSPRYKIIEKKQPVAFWCNPISGHNTLYWYLQNLGQGPELLIRYENEEAVDDSQLPKDRFSAERLKGVDSTLKIQPAELGDSAVYLCASSLDRAALITFGSGTRLTVV.

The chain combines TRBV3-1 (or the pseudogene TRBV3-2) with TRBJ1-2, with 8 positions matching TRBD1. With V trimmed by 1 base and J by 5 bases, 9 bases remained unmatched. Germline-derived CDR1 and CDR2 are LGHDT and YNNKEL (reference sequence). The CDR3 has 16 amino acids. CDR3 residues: CASSQGLDREIYGYTF. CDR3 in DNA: TGTGCCAGCAGCCAAGGACTGGACAGGGAGATTTATGGCTACACCTTC.

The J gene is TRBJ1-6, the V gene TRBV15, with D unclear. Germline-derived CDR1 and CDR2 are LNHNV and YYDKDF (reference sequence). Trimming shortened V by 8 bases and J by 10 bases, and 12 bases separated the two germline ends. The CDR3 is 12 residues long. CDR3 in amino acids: CATSSASSPLHF. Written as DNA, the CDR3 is TGTGCCACCTCCTCAGCAAGCTCACCCCTCCACTTT.

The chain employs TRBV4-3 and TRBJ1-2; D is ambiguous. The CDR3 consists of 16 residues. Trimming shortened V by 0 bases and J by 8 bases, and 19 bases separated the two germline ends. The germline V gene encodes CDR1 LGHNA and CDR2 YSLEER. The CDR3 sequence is CASSQDTVLLGWGYTF. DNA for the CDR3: TGCGCCAGCAGCCAAGACACCGTCCTCTTGGGGTGGGGCTACACCTTC.

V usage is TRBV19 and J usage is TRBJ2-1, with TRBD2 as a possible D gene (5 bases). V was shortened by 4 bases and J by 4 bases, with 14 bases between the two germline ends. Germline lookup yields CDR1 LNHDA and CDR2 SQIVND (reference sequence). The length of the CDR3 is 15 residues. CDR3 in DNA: TGTGCCAGTAGTACCCAACAAACGGGGTACAATGAGCAGTTCTTC. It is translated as CASSTQQTGYNEQFF.

The DNA of the CDR3 is TGTGCCAGCAGCACCCCAGGGAACACTGAAGCTTTCTTT. Protein: CASSTPGNTEAFF. V gene TRBV9 combines with J gene TRBJ1-1; D call uncertain. The CDR3 covers 13 residues. Trimming removed 4 bases from V and 1 base from J, with 8 bases in between. Germline CDR1 is SGDLS and CDR2 is YYNGEE.

The CDR3 DNA reads as TGTGCCAGCATGGCGGGAGGGTCCACTTATGGCTACACCTTC. Protein product: CASMAGGSTYGYTF. This chain uses TRBV2 with TRBJ1-2, with unresolved D. Trimming removed 7 bases at V and 5 bases at J, with 17 bases between. Germline CDR1 and CDR2: SNHLY and FYNNEI. The CDR3 spans 14 residues.